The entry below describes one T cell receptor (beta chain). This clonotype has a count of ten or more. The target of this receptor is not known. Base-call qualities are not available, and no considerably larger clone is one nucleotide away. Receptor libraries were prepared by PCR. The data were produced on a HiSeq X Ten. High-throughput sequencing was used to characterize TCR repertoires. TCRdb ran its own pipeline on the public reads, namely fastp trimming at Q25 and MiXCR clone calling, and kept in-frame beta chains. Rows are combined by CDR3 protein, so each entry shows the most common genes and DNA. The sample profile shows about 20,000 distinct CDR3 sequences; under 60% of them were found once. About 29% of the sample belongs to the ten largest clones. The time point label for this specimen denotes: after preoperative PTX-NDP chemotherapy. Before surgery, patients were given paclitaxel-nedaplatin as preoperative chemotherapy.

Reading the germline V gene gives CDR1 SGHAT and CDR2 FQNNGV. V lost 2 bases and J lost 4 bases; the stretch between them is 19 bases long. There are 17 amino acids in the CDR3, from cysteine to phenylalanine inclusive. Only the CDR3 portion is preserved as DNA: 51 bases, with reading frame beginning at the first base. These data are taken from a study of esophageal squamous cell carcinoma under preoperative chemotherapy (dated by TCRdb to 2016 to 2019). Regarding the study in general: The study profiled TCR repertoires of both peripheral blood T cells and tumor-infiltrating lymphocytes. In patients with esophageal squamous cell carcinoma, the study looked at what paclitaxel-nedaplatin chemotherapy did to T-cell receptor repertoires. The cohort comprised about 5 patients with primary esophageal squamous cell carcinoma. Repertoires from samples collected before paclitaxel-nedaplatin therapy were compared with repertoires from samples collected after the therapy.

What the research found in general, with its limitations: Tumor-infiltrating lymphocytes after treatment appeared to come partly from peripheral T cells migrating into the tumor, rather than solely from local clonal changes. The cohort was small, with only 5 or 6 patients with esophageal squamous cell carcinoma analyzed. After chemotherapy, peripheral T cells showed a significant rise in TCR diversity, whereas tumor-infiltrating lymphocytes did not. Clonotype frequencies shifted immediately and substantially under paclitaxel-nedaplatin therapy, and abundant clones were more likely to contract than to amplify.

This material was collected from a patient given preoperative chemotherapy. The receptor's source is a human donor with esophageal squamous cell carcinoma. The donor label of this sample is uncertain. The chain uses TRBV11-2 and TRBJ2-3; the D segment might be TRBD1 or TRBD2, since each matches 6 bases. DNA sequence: TGTGCCAGCAGCTTACGGGGGACGGAGAGGGGGGCAGATACGCAGTATTTT. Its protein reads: CASSLRGTERGADTQYF. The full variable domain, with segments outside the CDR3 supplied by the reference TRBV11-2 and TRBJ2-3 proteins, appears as EAGVAQSPRYKIIEKRQSVAFWCNPISGHATLYWYQQILGQGPKLLIQFQNNGVVDDSQLPKDRFSAERLKGVDSTLKIQPAKLEDSAVYLCASSLRGTERGADTQYFGPGTRLTVL.